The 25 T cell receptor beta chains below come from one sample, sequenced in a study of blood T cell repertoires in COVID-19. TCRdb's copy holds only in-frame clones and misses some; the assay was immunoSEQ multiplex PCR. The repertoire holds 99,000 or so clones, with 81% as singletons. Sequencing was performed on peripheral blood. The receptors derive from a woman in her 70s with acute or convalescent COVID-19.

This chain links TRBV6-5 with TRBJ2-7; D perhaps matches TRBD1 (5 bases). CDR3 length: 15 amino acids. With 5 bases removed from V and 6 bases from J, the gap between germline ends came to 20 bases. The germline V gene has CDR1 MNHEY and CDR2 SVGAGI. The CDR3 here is CASSPGRATLLEQYF. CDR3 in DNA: TGTGCCAGCAGTCCAGGCAGGGCCACCCTACTCGAGCAGTACTTC.

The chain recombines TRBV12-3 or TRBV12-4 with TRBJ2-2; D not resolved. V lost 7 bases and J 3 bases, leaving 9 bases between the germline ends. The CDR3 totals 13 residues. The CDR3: CASTPSYTGELFF. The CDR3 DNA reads TGTGCCAGCACCCCTAGTTACACCGGGGAGCTGTTTTTT.

CDR3 sequence reads: CASSWGARAGGYEQYF. The CDR3 DNA reads TGTGCCAGCAGTTGGGGCGCCAGGGCTGGTGGCTACGAGCAGTACTTC. V and J are TRBV7-2 and TRBJ2-7, with a possible D match to TRBD1 (5 bases). V was pared by 6 bases and J by 3 bases, with 21 bases between. CDR3 length: 16 amino acids. CDR1 is SGHTA and CDR2 is FQGNSA in the germline V gene.

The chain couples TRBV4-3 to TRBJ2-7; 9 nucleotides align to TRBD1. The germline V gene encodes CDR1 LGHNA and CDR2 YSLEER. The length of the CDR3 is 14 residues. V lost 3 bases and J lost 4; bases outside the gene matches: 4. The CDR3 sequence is CASSQGTGKYEQYF. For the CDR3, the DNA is TGCGCCAGCAGCCAGGGGACAGGGAAGTACGAGCAGTACTTC.

The CDR3 loop reads CSVGQDYEQYF. The DNA of the CDR3 is TGCAGCGTGGGACAGGACTACGAGCAGTACTTC. The chain carries TRBV29-1 and TRBJ2-7, with 8 bases aligning to TRBD1. V shed 6 bases, J shed 3 bases, and the junction held 1 base outside the gene matches. Per the germline V gene, CDR1 is SQVTM and CDR2 is ANQGSEA. The CDR3 loop spans 11 amino acids.

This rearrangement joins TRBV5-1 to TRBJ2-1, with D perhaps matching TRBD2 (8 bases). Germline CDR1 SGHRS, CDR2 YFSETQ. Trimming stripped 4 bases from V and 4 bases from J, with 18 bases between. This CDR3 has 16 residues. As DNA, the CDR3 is TGCGCCAGCAGCCCAGGGGGTAGCGGGGTTTACAATGAGCAGTTCTTC. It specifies CASSPGGSGVYNEQFF.

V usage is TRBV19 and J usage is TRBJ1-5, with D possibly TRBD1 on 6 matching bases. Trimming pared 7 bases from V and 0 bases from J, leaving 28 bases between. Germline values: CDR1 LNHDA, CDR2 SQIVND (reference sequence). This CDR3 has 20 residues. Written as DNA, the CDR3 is TGTGCCAGTACTTATAGATTCTCGGGGGGCGCGCAATATAGCAATCAGCCCCAGCATTTT. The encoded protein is CASTYRFSGGAQYSNQPQHF. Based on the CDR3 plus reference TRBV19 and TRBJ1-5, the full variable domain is DGGITQSPKYLFRKEGQNVTLSCEQNLNHDAMYWYRQDPGQGLRLIYYSQIVNDFQKGDIAEGYSVSREKKESFPLTVTSAQKNPTAFYLCASTYRFSGGAQYSNQPQHFGDGTRLSIL.

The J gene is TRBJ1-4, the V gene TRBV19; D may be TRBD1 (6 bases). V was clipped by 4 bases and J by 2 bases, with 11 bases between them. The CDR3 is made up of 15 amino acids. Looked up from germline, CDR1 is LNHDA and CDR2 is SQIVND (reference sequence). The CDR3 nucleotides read TGTGCCAGTAGTACCCTGGACAGTACTAATGAAAAACTGTTTTTT. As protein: CASSTLDSTNEKLFF.

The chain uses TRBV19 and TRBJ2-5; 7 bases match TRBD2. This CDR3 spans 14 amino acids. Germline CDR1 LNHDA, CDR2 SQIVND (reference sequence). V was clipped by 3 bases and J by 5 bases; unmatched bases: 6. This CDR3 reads CASSISSGLETQYF. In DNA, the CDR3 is TGTGCCAGTAGTATCTCTAGCGGTTTGGAGACCCAGTACTTC.

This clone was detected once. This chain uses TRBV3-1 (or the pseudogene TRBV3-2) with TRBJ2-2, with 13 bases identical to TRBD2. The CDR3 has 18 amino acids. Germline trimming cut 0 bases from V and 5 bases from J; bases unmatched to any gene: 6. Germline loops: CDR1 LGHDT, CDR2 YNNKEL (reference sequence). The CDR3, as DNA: TGTGCCAGCAGCCAAGACCGGACTAGCGGGAGAAGAACCGGGGAGCTGTTTTTT. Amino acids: CASSQDRTSGRRTGELFF.

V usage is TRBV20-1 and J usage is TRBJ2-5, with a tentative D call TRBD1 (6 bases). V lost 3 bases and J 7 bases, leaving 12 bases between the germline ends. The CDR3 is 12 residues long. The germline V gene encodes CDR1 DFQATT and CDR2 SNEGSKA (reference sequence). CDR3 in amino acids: CSASGGGGTQYF. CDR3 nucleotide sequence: TGCAGTGCTAGTGGTGGGGGCGGGACCCAGTACTTC.

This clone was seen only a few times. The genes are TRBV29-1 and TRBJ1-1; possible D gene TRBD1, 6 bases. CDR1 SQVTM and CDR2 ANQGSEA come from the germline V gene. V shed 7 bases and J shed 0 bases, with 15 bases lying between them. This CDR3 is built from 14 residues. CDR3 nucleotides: TGCAGCGCCCAGAGGGGGGGCGTGAACACTGAAGCTTTCTTT. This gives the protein CSAQRGGVNTEAFF.

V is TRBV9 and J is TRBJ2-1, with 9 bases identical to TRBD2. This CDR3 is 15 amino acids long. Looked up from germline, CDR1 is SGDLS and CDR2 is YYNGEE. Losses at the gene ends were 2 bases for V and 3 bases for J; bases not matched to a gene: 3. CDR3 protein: CASSVETSGYNEQFF. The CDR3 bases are TGTGCCAGCAGCGTGGAGACTAGCGGCTACAATGAGCAGTTCTTC. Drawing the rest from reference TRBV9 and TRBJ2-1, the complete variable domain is DSGVTQTPKHLITATGQRVTLRCSPRSGDLSVYWYQQSLDQGLQFLIQYYNGEERAKGNILERFSAQQFPDLHSELNLSSLELGDSALYFCASSVETSGYNEQFFGPGTRLTVL.

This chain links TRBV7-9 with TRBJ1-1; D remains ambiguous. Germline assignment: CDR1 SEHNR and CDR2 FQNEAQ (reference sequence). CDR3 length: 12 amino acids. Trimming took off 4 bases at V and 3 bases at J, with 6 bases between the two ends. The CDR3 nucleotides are TGTGCCAGCAGCTGGAGGGACACTGAAGCTTTCTTT. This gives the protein CASSWRDTEAFF.

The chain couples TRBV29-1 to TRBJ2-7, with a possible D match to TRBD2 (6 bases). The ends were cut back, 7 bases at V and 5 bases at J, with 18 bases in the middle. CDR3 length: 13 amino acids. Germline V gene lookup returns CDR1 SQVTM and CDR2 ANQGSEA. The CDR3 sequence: CSGTGLLNHEQYF. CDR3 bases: TGCAGCGGAACGGGACTTCTCAACCACGAGCAGTACTTC.

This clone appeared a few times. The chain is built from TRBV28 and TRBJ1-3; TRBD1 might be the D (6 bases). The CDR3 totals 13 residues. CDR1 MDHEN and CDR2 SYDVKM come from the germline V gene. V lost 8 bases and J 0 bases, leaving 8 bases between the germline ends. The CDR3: CASQDSSGNTIYF. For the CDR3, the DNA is TGTGCCAGCCAGGACAGCTCTGGAAACACCATATATTTT. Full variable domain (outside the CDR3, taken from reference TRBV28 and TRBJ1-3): DVKVTQSSRYLVKRTGEKVFLECVQDMDHENMFWYRQDPGLGLRLIYFSYDVKMKEKGDIPEGYSVSREKKERFSLILESASTNQTSMYLCASQDSSGNTIYFGEGSWLTVV.

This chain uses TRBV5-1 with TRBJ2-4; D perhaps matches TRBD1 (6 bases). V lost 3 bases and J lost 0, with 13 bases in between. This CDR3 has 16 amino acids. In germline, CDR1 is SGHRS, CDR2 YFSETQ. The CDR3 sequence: CASSSSTGLAKNIQYF. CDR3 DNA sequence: TGCGCCAGCAGCTCATCTACAGGGCTAGCCAAAAACATTCAGTACTTC.

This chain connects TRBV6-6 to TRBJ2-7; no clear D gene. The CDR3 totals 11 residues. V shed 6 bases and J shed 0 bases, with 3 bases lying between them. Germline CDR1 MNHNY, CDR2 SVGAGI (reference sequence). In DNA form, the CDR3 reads TGTGCCAGCAGCCGCTCCTACGAGCAGTACTTC. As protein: CASSRSYEQYF.

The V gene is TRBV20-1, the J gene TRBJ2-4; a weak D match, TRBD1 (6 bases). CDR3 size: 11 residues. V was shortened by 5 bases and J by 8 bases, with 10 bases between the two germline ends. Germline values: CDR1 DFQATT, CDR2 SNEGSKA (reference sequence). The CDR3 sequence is CSALQGHIQYF. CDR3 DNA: TGCAGTGCTTTACAGGGCCACATTCAGTACTTC.

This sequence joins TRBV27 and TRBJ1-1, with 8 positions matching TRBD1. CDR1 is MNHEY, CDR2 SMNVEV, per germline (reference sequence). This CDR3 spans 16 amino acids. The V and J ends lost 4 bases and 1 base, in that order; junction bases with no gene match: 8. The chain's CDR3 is CASSSRTGLENTEAFF. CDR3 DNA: TGTGCCAGCAGTTCTCGGACAGGGCTCGAGAACACTGAAGCTTTCTTT.

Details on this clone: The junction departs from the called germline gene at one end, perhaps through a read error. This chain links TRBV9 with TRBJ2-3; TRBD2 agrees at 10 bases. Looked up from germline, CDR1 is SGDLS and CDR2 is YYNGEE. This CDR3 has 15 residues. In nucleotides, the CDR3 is TGTACCAGCAGCGGACCGGGACTAGCGACAGATACGCAGTATTTT. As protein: CTSSGPGLATDTQYF. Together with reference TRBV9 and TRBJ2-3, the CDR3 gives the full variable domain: DSGVTQTPKHLITATGQRVTLRCSPRSGDLSVYWYQQSLDQGLQFLIQYYNGEERAKGNILERFSAQQFPDLHSELNLSSLELGDSALYFCTSSGPGLATDTQYFGPGTRLTVL.

The CDR3: CASSWGHLNTEAFF. In DNA, the CDR3 is TGTGCCAGCAGTTGGGGACACCTGAACACTGAAGCTTTCTTT. The chain is built from TRBV6-5 and TRBJ1-1, with D possibly TRBD1 on 6 matching bases. Trimming took 4 bases from V and 0 from J, leaving 9 bases between them. CDR1 and CDR2 from the germline V gene are MNHEY and SVGAGI. The CDR3 length is 14 residues.

The CDR3 spells CASSLPEPSNYGYTF. CDR3 sequence (DNA): TGTGCCAGCAGTTTGCCGGAGCCCTCCAACTATGGCTACACCTTC. The rearrangement joins TRBV28 to TRBJ1-2; D remains ambiguous. The CDR3 totals 15 residues. CDR1 is MDHEN and CDR2 is SYDVKM in the germline V gene. With 3 bases removed from V and 2 bases from J, the gap between germline ends came to 13 bases.

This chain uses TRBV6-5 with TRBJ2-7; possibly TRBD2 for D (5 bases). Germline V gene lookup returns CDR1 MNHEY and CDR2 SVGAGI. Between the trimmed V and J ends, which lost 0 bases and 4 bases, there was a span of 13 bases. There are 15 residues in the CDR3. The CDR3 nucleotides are TGTGCCAGCAGTTACTCGGAGGATTTGGGTTACGAGCAGTACTTC. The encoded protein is CASSYSEDLGYEQYF.

CDR3 bases: TGTGCCAGCAGCCTTACTAGCGGGAGTAGGGATGAGCAGTTCTTC. Its protein is CASSLTSGSRDEQFF. This chain joins TRBV7-3 and TRBJ2-1; 11 nucleotides line up with TRBD2. V was pared by 5 bases and J by 8 bases, with 8 bases of the junction left unmatched. This CDR3 spans 15 amino acids. The V gene's germline CDR1 is SGHTA and CDR2 FQGTGA.